One and the same sample provided the 26 T cell receptor beta chains below, sequenced in a study of shared clonotypes between healthy human individuals. Repertoires were generated with immunoSEQ multiplex PCR, while TCRdb's copy carries only in-frame clones and drops some. Of roughly 660,000 clones listed, 90% were seen once; the top ten hold 34%. The sequencing input was memory CD8+ T cells from PBMCs. Subset indicated: CD45RO+ cells pooled with CCR7-negative TemRA cells. The receptors come from a man younger than 30 in good health. Some clones in this sample may be carry-over from other donors' samples.

The gene calls are TRBV5-1 and TRBJ2-1, with 12 bases lining up with TRBD2. Per germline, CDR1 SGHRS and CDR2 YFSETQ. J was trimmed by 9 bases and V by 4 bases; bases with no gene match: 14. CDR3 length: 17 residues. CDR3 protein: CASSPRLAGAVGTEQFF. The CDR3 nucleotides are TGCGCCAGCAGCCCTCGACTAGCGGGAGCGGTTGGAACTGAGCAGTTCTTC.

The J gene is TRBJ2-7, the V gene TRBV9; 9 bases match TRBD2. The V segment lost 3 bases and the J segment 5 bases; nucleotides outside the gene matches: 18. The length of the CDR3 is 18 residues. Germline lookup yields CDR1 SGDLS and CDR2 YYNGEE. In DNA form, the CDR3 reads TGTGCCAGCAGCGCGCGGGGGAGCTCCAGCGGGAGGACCAACGAGCAGTACTTC. Translation gives CASSARGSSSGRTNEQYF. Complete variable domain (other parts from reference TRBV9 and TRBJ2-7): DSGVTQTPKHLITATGQRVTLRCSPRSGDLSVYWYQQSLDQGLQFLIQYYNGEERAKGNILERFSAQQFPDLHSELNLSSLELGDSALYFCASSARGSSSGRTNEQYFGPGTRLTVT.

On this clone itself: This specimen includes other DNA sequences encoding the same CDR3. This sequence joins TRBV28 and TRBJ1-5; TRBD1 might be the D (5 bases). CDR3 length: 15 amino acids. Trimming stripped 4 bases from V and 4 bases from J, with 14 bases between. Germline loops: CDR1 MDHEN, CDR2 SYDVKM. The CDR3 DNA follows: TGTGCCAGCAGTTCGGGGGGTTGGGGGAATCAGCCCCAGCATTTT. It codes for CASSSGGWGNQPQHF. The full variable domain, with the rest looked up from reference TRBV28 and TRBJ1-5, is DVKVTQSSRYLVKRTGEKVFLECVQDMDHENMFWYRQDPGLGLRLIYFSYDVKMKEKGDIPEGYSVSREKKERFSLILESASTNQTSMYLCASSSGGWGNQPQHFGDGTRLSIL.

The rearrangement links TRBV28 to TRBJ1-2; 9 bases are a match to TRBD1. CDR3 length: 17 residues. Losses at the gene ends were 5 bases for V and 0 bases for J; bases not matched to a gene: 10. Germline V CDR1 and CDR2: MDHEN, SYDVKM. The CDR3 nucleotides are TGTGCCAGCAGTCTAGAGGGACAGGGAATAGCTAACTATGGCTACACCTTC. Its translation is CASSLEGQGIANYGYTF.

For the CDR3, the DNA is TGTGCCAGCAGTTTACACAGGGGTAGCAATCAGCCCCAGCATTTT. Protein product: CASSLHRGSNQPQHF. The genes are TRBV27 and TRBJ1-5; 7 bases are shared with TRBD1. Germline values: CDR1 MNHEY, CDR2 SMNVEV (reference sequence). The CDR3 loop spans 15 amino acids. With 2 bases clipped from V and 0 bases from J, the junction kept 1 base outside the gene matches.

The chain joins TRBV7-2 to TRBJ1-1; the D is unclear. Trimming removed 5 bases from V and 10 bases from J, with 8 bases in between. Germline V CDR1 and CDR2: SGHTA, FQGNSA. This CDR3 is built from 10 residues. The DNA for the CDR3 is TGTGCCAGCAGCGGGCCGGGAGCTTTCTTT. This translates into CASSGPGAFF.

This chain uses TRBV9 with TRBJ2-7; 10 bases are shared with TRBD1. CDR1 and CDR2 (germline): SGDLS, YYNGEE. With V trimmed by 0 bases and J by 6 bases, 12 bases remained unmatched. The CDR3 is 17 amino acids. CDR3 sequence (DNA): TGTGCCAGCAGCGTAGCCGGGACAGGGGCCCCTCTACGCGAGCAGTACTTC. Its translation: CASSVAGTGAPLREQYF. The full variable domain, in which reference TRBV9 and TRBJ2-7 provide the parts outside the CDR3, is DSGVTQTPKHLITATGQRVTLRCSPRSGDLSVYWYQQSLDQGLQFLIQYYNGEERAKGNILERFSAQQFPDLHSELNLSSLELGDSALYFCASSVAGTGAPLREQYFGPGTRLTVT.

V is TRBV7-2 and J is TRBJ2-5; TRBD1 matches 8 bases. Germline V CDR1 and CDR2: SGHTA, FQGNSA. The CDR3 sequence is 15 residues long. V lost 5 bases and J lost 5; bases outside the gene matches: 10. CDR3 sequence: CASSSPRGRTETQYF. CDR3 DNA: TGTGCCAGCAGCAGCCCCAGGGGGCGGACGGAGACCCAGTACTTC.

The CDR3 is CSVATRDYEQYF. The CDR3 DNA sequence: TGCAGCGTTGCAACCAGGGACTACGAGCAGTACTTC. The chain links TRBV29-1 to TRBJ2-7; a possible D gene is TRBD1 (5 bases). Germline-derived CDR1 and CDR2 are SQVTM and ANQGSEA. The CDR3 is 12 amino acids. V shed 4 bases and J shed 3 bases, with 10 bases lying between them.

The count of this clone is one. The J gene is TRBJ2-2, the V gene TRBV9, with D possibly matching TRBD2 (6 bases). Germline CDR1 SGDLS, CDR2 YYNGEE. Trimming pared 1 base from V and 6 bases from J, leaving 7 bases between. The CDR3 runs 13 residues. CDR3 sequence reads: CASSVPGAGELFF. In DNA, the CDR3 is TGTGCCAGCAGCGTACCGGGAGCCGGGGAGCTGTTTTTT.

This chain connects TRBV11-2 to TRBJ1-4, with D perhaps TRBD1 (5 bases). The CDR3 sequence is 14 residues long. Between the trimmed V and J ends, which lost 2 bases and 5 bases, there was a span of 9 bases. Germline lookup yields CDR1 SGHAT and CDR2 FQNNGV. The CDR3 DNA sequence: TGTGCCAGCAGCTTACGGGACGGCAATGAAAAACTGTTTTTT. Its translation is CASSLRDGNEKLFF.

The CDR3: CASSLGGVKGETQYF. The DNA of the CDR3 is TGTGCCAGCAGCTTAGGAGGGGTGAAGGGAGAGACCCAGTACTTC. The chain uses TRBV7-3 and TRBJ2-5, with D possibly matching TRBD2 (6 bases). Deletions cut 2 bases from V and 4 bases from J, with 14 bases between. The CDR3 loop spans 15 amino acids. Germline lookup yields CDR1 SGHTA and CDR2 FQGTGA.

The rearrangement links TRBV19 to TRBJ1-1; possible D gene TRBD1, 5 bases. CDR1 is LNHDA, CDR2 SQIVND, per germline (reference sequence). Trimming shortened V by 3 bases and J by 0 bases, and 14 bases separated the two germline ends. The CDR3 is 16 amino acids. CDR3 sequence (DNA): TGTGCCAGTAGTATTGTGGGGCTGACTCTGAACACTGAAGCTTTCTTT. The encoded protein is CASSIVGLTLNTEAFF.

The rearrangement joins TRBV5-1 to TRBJ2-7, with 9 bases identical to TRBD1. This CDR3 is built from 14 residues. Germline loops: CDR1 SGHRS, CDR2 YFSETQ. J gave up 3 bases and V 4 bases, and 5 bases lay outside the gene matches. CDR3 residues: CASSVGTGNYEQYF. The CDR3 DNA follows: TGCGCCAGCAGCGTCGGGACAGGGAACTACGAGCAGTACTTC. Drawing the rest from reference TRBV5-1 and TRBJ2-7, the complete variable domain is KAGVTQTPRYLIKTRGQQVTLSCSPISGHRSVSWYQQTPGQGLQFLFEYFSETQRNKGNFPGRFSGRQFSNSRSEMNVSTLELGDSALYLCASSVGTGNYEQYFGPGTRLTVT.

The chain recombines TRBV14 with TRBJ2-1; the match to TRBD2 covers 7 bases. This CDR3 spans 16 amino acids. Germline assignment: CDR1 SGHDN and CDR2 FVKESK. V trimming: 0 bases; J trimming: 4 bases; junction bases outside the gene matches: 6. The chain's CDR3 is CASSQDRVSGYNEQFF. In DNA, the CDR3 is TGTGCCAGCAGCCAAGATCGAGTTAGCGGGTACAATGAGCAGTTCTTC.

The rearrangement uses TRBV14 and TRBJ2-1; no clear D. CDR3 length: 16 residues. Germline V gene data show CDR1 as SGHDN and CDR2 as FVKESK. The V end lost 4 bases, the J end lost 0 bases, and 13 bases lay between the germline ends. The CDR3 nucleotides are TGTGCCAGCAGCCTATCATTCCCGAGCTCCTACAATGAGCAGTTCTTC. As protein: CASSLSFPSSYNEQFF.

This rearrangement joins TRBV5-6 to TRBJ2-7; no reliable D call. Germline V gives CDR1 SGHDT, CDR2 YYEEEE. The CDR3 loop spans 16 amino acids. The V and J ends lost 1 base and 0 bases respectively, with 14 bases between them. The CDR3 spells CASSLTMGSNSYEQYF. In DNA form, the CDR3 reads TGTGCCAGCAGCTTGACTATGGGCTCTAACTCCTACGAGCAGTACTTC.

As for this clone: Distinct nucleotide sequences in the sample also encode this CDR3. V usage is TRBV5-1 and J usage is TRBJ2-7, with 9 positions matching TRBD1. There are 14 residues in the CDR3. Germline V CDR1 and CDR2: SGHRS, YFSETQ. V lost 4 bases, J lost 4 bases, and 6 bases stayed unmatched. The CDR3 nucleotides read TGCGCCAGCAGCCAGGGACAGGGAGGGTACGAGCAGTACTTC. Its translation: CASSQGQGGYEQYF.

This chain joins TRBV5-6 and TRBJ2-5; D may match TRBD1 or TRBD2 (5 bases each). Germline lookup yields CDR1 SGHDT and CDR2 YYEEEE. The CDR3 is made up of 15 amino acids. V was trimmed by 5 bases and J by 2 bases, leaving 16 bases between them. DNA for the CDR3: TGTGCCAGCAGACAAGGTGCCGGGACGCAAGAGACCCAGTACTTC. Its protein product is CASRQGAGTQETQYF.

The genes are TRBV6-5 and TRBJ1-3; maybe TRBD1 (5 bases). This CDR3 spans 16 amino acids. V lost 2 bases and J 0 bases, leaving 11 bases between the germline ends. CDR1 is MNHEY and CDR2 is SVGAGI in the germline V gene. The CDR3 nucleotides read TGTGCCAGCAGTTACGGGACGGTACACTCTGGAAACACCATATATTTT. This sequence encodes CASSYGTVHSGNTIYF.

This sequence joins TRBV4-2 and TRBJ1-1, with D tentatively TRBD1 (5 bases). The CDR3 spans 13 residues. The V end was cut by 6 bases, the J end by 1 base, with 9 bases between. CDR1 is LGHNA and CDR2 is YNFKEQ in the germline V gene. CDR3 coding DNA: TGTGCCAGCAGTCCAGGGCAGAACACTGAAGCTTTCTTT. Encoded protein: CASSPGQNTEAFF.

The V gene is TRBV29-1, the J gene TRBJ2-5; tentatively, D is TRBD1 (5 bases). CDR1 is SQVTM, CDR2 ANQGSEA, per germline. V was cut by 7 bases and J by 9 bases, with 12 bases left in between. The CDR3 length is 10 residues. The CDR3 sequence is CSATEGAQYF. CDR3 sequence (DNA): TGCAGCGCAACCGAAGGGGCCCAGTACTTC.

In nucleotides, the CDR3 is TGTGCCAGCAGCTCGGGCAAACTAGCGGGAGGTGTGGAGACCCAGTACTTC. It encodes CASSSGKLAGGVETQYF. V is TRBV7-9 and J is TRBJ2-5; 12 nucleotides line up with TRBD2. V lost 4 bases and J lost 5; bases outside the gene matches: 11. The CDR3 runs to 17 residues. The germline V gene encodes CDR1 SEHNR and CDR2 FQNEAQ (reference sequence).

V and J are TRBV28 and TRBJ1-2; D ambiguous. The germline V and J ends were trimmed by 7 bases and 6 bases, with 12 bases remaining between them. CDR3 length equals 12 residues. Germline values: CDR1 MDHEN, CDR2 SYDVKM. CDR3 residues: CASTSGEDGYTF. CDR3 nucleotides: TGTGCCAGCACGAGCGGGGAAGATGGCTACACCTTC.

This clone was observed a handful of times. The chain recombines TRBV7-9 with TRBJ2-7; D is unclear. This CDR3 is built from 13 residues. V was trimmed by 4 bases and J by 4 bases, leaving 11 bases between them. CDR1 is SEHNR, CDR2 FQNEAQ, per germline (reference sequence). The CDR3 loop reads CASSYLDIYEQYF. The CDR3 DNA is TGTGCCAGCAGCTACCTTGACATTTACGAGCAGTACTTC.

The chain uses TRBV19 and TRBJ2-3; a possible D gene is TRBD1 (5 bases). V was trimmed by 5 bases and J by 4 bases, leaving 13 bases between them. CDR1 and CDR2 (germline): LNHDA, SQIVND (reference sequence). This CDR3 is 14 amino acids long. CDR3 protein: CASSQGNEADTQYF. The CDR3 DNA reads TGTGCCAGTAGTCAGGGCAATGAGGCAGATACGCAGTATTTT.